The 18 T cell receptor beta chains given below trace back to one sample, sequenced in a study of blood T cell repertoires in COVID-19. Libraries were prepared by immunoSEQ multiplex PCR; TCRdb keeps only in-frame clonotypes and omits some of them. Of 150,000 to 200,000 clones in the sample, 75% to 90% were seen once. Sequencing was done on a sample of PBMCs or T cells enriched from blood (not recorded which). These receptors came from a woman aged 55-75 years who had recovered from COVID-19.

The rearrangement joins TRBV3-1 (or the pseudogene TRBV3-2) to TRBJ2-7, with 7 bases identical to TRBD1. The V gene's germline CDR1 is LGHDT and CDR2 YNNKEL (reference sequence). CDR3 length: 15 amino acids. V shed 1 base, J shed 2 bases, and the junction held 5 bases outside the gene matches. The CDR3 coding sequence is TGTGCCAGCAGCCAAGTGTTAGGGGGCGCCTACGAGCAGTACTTC. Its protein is CASSQVLGGAYEQYF.

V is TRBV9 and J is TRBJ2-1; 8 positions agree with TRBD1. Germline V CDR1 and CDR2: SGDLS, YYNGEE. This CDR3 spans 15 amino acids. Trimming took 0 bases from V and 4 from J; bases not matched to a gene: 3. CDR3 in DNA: TGTGCCAGCAGCGTAGAACAGGGGGATTACAATGAGCAGTTCTTC. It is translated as CASSVEQGDYNEQFF.

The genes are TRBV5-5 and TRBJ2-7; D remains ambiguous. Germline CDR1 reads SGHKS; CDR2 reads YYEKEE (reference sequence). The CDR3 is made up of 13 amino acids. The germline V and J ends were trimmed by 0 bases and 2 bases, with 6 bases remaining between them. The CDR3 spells CASSLALPYEQYF. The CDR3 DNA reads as TGTGCCAGCAGCTTGGCCCTCCCCTACGAGCAGTACTTC.

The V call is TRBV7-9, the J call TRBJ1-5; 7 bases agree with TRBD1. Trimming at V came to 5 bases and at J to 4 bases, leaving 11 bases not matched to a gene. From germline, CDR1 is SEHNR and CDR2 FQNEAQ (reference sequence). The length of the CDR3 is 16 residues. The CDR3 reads CASSRGGGGPNQPQHF. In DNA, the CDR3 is TGTGCCAGCAGCCGAGGGGGCGGAGGGCCTAATCAGCCCCAGCATTTT. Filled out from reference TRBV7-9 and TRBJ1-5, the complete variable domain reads DTGVSQNPRHKITKRGQNVTFRCDPISEHNRLYWYRQTLGQGPEFLTYFQNEAQLEKSRLLSDRFSAERPKGSFSTLEIQRTEQGDSAMYLCASSRGGGGPNQPQHFGDGTRLSIL.

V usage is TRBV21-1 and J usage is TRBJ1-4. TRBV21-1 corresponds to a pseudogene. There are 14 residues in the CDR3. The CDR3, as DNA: TGTGCCAGCAGCGGAGGGATAGTGAGGGAAAAACTGTTTTTT. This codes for CASSGGIVREKLFF.

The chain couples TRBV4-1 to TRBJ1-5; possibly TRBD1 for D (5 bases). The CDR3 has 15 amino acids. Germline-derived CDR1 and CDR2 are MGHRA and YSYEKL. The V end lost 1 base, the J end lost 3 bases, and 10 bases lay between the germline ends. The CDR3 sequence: CASSQVGGDNQPQHF. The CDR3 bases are TGCGCCAGCAGCCAAGTTGGGGGGGACAATCAGCCCCAGCATTTT.

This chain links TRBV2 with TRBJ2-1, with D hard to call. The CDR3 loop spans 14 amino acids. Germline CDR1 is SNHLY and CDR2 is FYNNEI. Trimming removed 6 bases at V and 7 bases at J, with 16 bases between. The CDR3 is CASRPSSSQNEQFF. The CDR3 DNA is TGTGCCAGCAGACCTAGTTCTTCGCAAAATGAGCAGTTCTTC.

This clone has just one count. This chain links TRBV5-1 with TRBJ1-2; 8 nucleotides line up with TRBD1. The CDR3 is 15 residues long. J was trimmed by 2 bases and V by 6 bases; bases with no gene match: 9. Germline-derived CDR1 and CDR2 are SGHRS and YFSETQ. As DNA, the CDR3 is TGCGCCAGCACCCCATGGACAGGGCCCAACTATGGCTACACCTTC. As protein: CASTPWTGPNYGYTF.

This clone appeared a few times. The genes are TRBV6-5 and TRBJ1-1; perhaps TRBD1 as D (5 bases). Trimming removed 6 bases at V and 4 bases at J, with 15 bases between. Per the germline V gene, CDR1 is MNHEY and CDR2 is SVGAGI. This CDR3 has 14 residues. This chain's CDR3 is CASRQGLVATEAFF. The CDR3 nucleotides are TGTGCCAGCAGGCAGGGATTAGTGGCCACTGAAGCTTTCTTT.

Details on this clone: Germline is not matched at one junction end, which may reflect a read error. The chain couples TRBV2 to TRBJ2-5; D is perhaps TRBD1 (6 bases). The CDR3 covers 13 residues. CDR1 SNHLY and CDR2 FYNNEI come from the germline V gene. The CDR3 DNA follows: TGTGCCAGCCGTGAAGCAGGGGTGGAGACCCAGTACTTC. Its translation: CASREAGVETQYF.

In DNA form, the CDR3 reads TGCGCCAGCAGCCCTCCTAGCGGGAGGGCCTACGAGCAGTACTTC. Amino acid sequence: CASSPPSGRAYEQYF. V gene TRBV4-1 combines with J gene TRBJ2-7; TRBD2 agrees at 12 bases. J lost 2 bases, V lost 4 bases, and 3 bases had no gene match. The CDR3 runs 15 residues. CDR1 MGHRA and CDR2 YSYEKL come from the germline V gene.

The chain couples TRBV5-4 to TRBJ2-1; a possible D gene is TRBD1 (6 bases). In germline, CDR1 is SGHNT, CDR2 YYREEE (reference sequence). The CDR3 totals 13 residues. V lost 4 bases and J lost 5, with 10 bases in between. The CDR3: CASSLDRNNEQFF. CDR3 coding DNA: TGTGCCAGCAGCCTCGACAGGAACAATGAGCAGTTCTTC.

The CDR3 protein is CASSEAGAGQPQHF. CDR3 DNA: TGTGCCAGCAGTGAAGCAGGGGCAGGGCAGCCCCAGCATTTT. The rearrangement uses TRBV6-1 and TRBJ1-5, with D maybe TRBD1 (5 bases). The V end lost 0 bases, the J end lost 7 bases, and 10 bases lay between the germline ends. The CDR3 loop spans 14 amino acids. CDR1 and CDR2 from the germline V gene are MNHNS and SASEGT.

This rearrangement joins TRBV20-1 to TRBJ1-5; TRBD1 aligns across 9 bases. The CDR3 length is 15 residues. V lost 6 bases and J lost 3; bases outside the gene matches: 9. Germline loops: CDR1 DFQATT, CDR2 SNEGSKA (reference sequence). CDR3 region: CSASPGTGFNQPQHF. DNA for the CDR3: TGCAGTGCAAGTCCCGGGACAGGGTTCAATCAGCCCCAGCATTTT.

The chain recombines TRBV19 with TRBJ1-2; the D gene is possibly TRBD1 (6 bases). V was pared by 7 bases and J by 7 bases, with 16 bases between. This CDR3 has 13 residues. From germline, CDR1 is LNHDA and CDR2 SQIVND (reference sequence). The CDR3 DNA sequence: TGTGCCAGTAATCGATGGGGGCGGAGTGGCTACACCTTC. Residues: CASNRWGRSGYTF.

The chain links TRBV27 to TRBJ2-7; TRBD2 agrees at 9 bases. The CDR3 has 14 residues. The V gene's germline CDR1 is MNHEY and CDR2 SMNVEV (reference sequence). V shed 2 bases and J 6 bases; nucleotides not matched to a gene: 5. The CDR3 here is CASSLGTSSSEQYF. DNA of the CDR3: TGTGCCAGCAGTTTAGGGACTAGCAGCTCCGAGCAGTACTTC.

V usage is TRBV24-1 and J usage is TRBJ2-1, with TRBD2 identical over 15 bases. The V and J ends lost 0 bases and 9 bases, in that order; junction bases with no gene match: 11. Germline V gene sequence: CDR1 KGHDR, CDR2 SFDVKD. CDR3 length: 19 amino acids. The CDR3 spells CATSDLNVGLAGGPGEQFF. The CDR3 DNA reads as TGTGCCACCAGTGATTTGAACGTCGGACTAGCGGGAGGGCCGGGTGAGCAGTTCTTC.

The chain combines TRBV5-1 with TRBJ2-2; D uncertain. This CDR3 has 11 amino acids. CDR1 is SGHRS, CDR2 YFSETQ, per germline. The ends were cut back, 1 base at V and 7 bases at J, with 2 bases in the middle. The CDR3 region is CASSLYGELFF. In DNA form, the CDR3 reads TGCGCCAGCAGCTTGTACGGGGAGCTGTTTTTT.